This T cell receptor (beta chain) was recovered during a study of blood T cells in healthy people across ages. PCR was performed a second time for roughly 7 to 12 cycles using a sample-barcoded 5' primer and a J-beta primer mix. Using its own MiXCR run on the 5' RACE reads, TCRdb lists one record per CDR3 protein. This table has about 1.8 million distinct CDR3 sequences, around half appearing once. Germline-derived CDR1 and CDR2 are LGHNA and YSLEER. J was trimmed by 5 bases and V by 4 bases; bases with no gene match: 8. This CDR3 has 15 residues. The genes are TRBV4-3 and TRBJ2-1, with 7 positions matching TRBD2. This TCR was sampled from a woman between 35 and 50 years old in good health. Sequenced: blood. The CDR3 spells CASSLLGRQNNEQFF. Written as DNA, the CDR3 is TGCGCCAGCAGCCTCCTCGGGAGGCAAAACAATGAGCAGTTCTTC.